Listed here are 23 T cell receptor beta chains from one sample, sequenced in a study of blood T cell repertoires in COVID-19. Only in-frame clones appear in the TCRdb table, and some are missing; sequencing was by immunoSEQ multiplex PCR. Counted here are some 150,000 clones, about 89% occurring once; the ten biggest clones make up less than 3.5%. Specimen: peripheral blood. The source is a man in his 70s with acute or convalescent COVID-19.

The rearrangement links TRBV11-3 to TRBJ1-4; no clear D gene. CDR1 and CDR2 (germline): SGHNT, YENEEA. The CDR3 contains 13 residues. V lost 8 bases and J lost 8, with 15 bases in between. CDR3 loop: CASSGQVWEKLFF. CDR3 bases: TGTGCCAGCTCGGGTCAAGTCTGGGAAAAACTGTTTTTT.

V gene TRBV2 combines with J gene TRBJ2-7, with 7 bases aligning to TRBD1. CDR1 is SNHLY and CDR2 is FYNNEI in the germline V gene. V was pared by 6 bases and J by 9 bases, with 17 bases of the junction left unmatched. The CDR3 spans 15 residues. The DNA for the CDR3 is TGTGCCAGCAGCAGCCTCCGGACAGGAATAACAAGGCAGTACTTC. This translates into CASSSLRTGITRQYF.

The chain employs TRBV3-1 (or the pseudogene TRBV3-2) and TRBJ1-5; no clear D. V was pared by 4 bases and J by 4 bases, with 11 bases between. CDR1 is LGHDT, CDR2 YNNKEL, per germline (reference sequence). The CDR3 has 14 residues. The CDR3 protein is CASSRRGFNQPQHF. The CDR3 DNA is TGTGCCAGCAGCCGAAGAGGATTTAATCAGCCCCAGCATTTT.

The chain employs TRBV6-1 and TRBJ1-2, with 7 bases that match TRBD1. CDR1 and CDR2 from the germline V gene are MNHNS and SASEGT. The CDR3 has 14 amino acids. The V gene end was trimmed by 2 bases and the J gene end by 7 bases; junction bases not matched to a gene: 7. CDR3 sequence: CASSERDRGLGYTF. The CDR3 DNA follows: TGTGCCAGCAGTGAACGGGACAGAGGGCTTGGCTACACCTTC.

J is TRBJ1-1 and V is TRBV5-1; TRBD1 matches at 9 bases. The CDR3 sequence is 16 residues long. Germline V gene data show CDR1 as SGHRS and CDR2 as YFSETQ. Unmatched junction bases numbered 11, after V lost 6 bases and J lost 2 bases. CDR3 sequence (DNA): TGCGCCAGCACGCCCACAGGGGGCCTGGAAAACACTGAAGCTTTCTTT. Protein: CASTPTGGLENTEAFF.

The chain has TRBV7-8 and TRBJ2-5; 12 bases align to TRBD1. The CDR3 spans 16 residues. Germline loops: CDR1 SGHVS, CDR2 FQNEAQ. J gave up 5 bases and V 0 bases, and 4 bases lay outside the gene matches. CDR3 region: CASSLAGTGGFETQYF. The DNA of the CDR3 is TGTGCCAGCAGCTTAGCCGGGACAGGGGGCTTCGAGACCCAGTACTTC.

The genes are TRBV29-1 and TRBJ2-3, with 7 bases matching TRBD2. V trimming: 1 base; J trimming: 2 bases; junction bases outside the gene matches: 6. The CDR3 loop spans 15 amino acids. Germline CDR1 and CDR2: SQVTM and ANQGSEA. The chain's CDR3 is CSVEGSGAITDTQYF. The CDR3 nucleotides are TGCAGCGTTGAAGGAAGCGGGGCCATCACAGATACGCAGTATTTT.

This clone is a singleton in its sample. The V and J genes are TRBV21-1 and TRBJ1-5. TRBV21-1 is reported as a pseudogene. CDR3 size: 11 residues. CDR3 amino acids: CASCHGGDQHF. In DNA, the CDR3 is TGTGCCAGCTGTCATGGAGGGGATCAGCATTTT.

The chain is built from TRBV4-2 and TRBJ1-5; D not resolved. CDR1 is LGHNA and CDR2 is YNFKEQ in the germline V gene. The V gene lost 5 bases and the J gene lost 9 bases, with 8 bases spanning the gap. CDR3 size: 11 residues. CDR3 sequence reads: CASSNPGPQHF. The CDR3 coding sequence is TGTGCCAGCAGCAACCCAGGGCCCCAGCATTTT.

This chain joins TRBV4-2 and TRBJ1-2; tentatively, D is TRBD1 (5 bases). The V end lost 0 bases, the J end lost 8 bases, and 13 bases lay between the germline ends. The CDR3 length is 14 residues. Germline V gene sequence: CDR1 LGHNA, CDR2 YNFKEQ. The CDR3 bases are TGTGCCAGCAGCCAAGATGGAGGGGCGGGCGGCTACACCTTC. This gives the protein CASSQDGGAGGYTF.

The chain uses TRBV30 and TRBJ1-2, with unresolved D. The V end was cut by 2 bases, the J end by 3 bases, with 16 bases between. The CDR3 covers 15 residues. CDR1 GTSNPN and CDR2 SVGIG come from the germline V gene (reference sequence). CDR3 sequence reads: CAWSLQTRRYYGYTF. The CDR3 DNA follows: TGTGCCTGGAGTCTCCAAACTCGGAGGTACTATGGCTACACCTTC. The full variable domain, in which reference TRBV30 and TRBJ1-2 provide the parts outside the CDR3, is SQTIHQWPATLVQPVGSPLSLECTVEGTSNPNLYWYRQAAGRGLQLLFYSVGIGQISSEVPQNLSASRPQDRQFILSSKKLLLSDSGFYLCAWSLQTRRYYGYTFGSGTRLTVV.

The rearrangement uses TRBV7-2 and TRBJ2-3, with TRBD2 as a possible D gene (5 bases). CDR1 SGHTA and CDR2 FQGNSA come from the germline V gene. This CDR3 contains 12 residues. CDR3 DNA: TGTGCAACCGGGAAATTCACAGATACGCAGTATTTT. This gives the protein CATGKFTDTQYF.

This clone occurred a few times. The chain carries TRBV4-2 and TRBJ2-1; D might be TRBD1 (6 bases). CDR3 length equals 15 residues. Deletions cut 1 base from V and 9 bases from J, with 16 bases between. The germline V gene encodes CDR1 LGHNA and CDR2 YNFKEQ. The CDR3 reads CASSQVGGGVPEQFF. The CDR3 DNA follows: TGTGCCAGCAGCCAAGTAGGGGGTGGGGTGCCTGAGCAGTTCTTC.

V is TRBV29-1 and J is TRBJ2-7; D is possibly TRBD1 (6 bases). This CDR3 is 12 amino acids long. Germline-derived CDR1 and CDR2 are SQVTM and ANQGSEA. The V and J ends lost 6 bases and 1 base respectively, with 10 bases between them. The CDR3, as DNA: TGCAGCGTCCGCAGGGGTTCCTACGAGCAGTACTTC. Translated, it gives CSVRRGSYEQYF.

This clone turned up a few times. This chain joins TRBV13 and TRBJ1-1; no definite D call. From germline, CDR1 is PRHDT and CDR2 FYEKMQ (reference sequence). The CDR3 spans 13 residues. Trimming pared 1 base from V and 10 bases from J, leaving 13 bases between. The chain's CDR3 is CASSLVGGGRAFF. Here the CDR3 DNA reads TGTGCCAGCAGCTTAGTAGGAGGTGGCCGAGCTTTCTTT.

This chain joins TRBV27 and TRBJ2-3; 13 bases line up with TRBD2. Unmatched junction bases numbered 6, after V lost 8 bases and J lost 4 bases. The CDR3 consists of 15 residues. CDR1 and CDR2 from the germline V gene are MNHEY and SMNVEV (reference sequence). In DNA, the CDR3 is TGTGCCAGCGTCGGACTAGCGGGAGACCCAGATACGCAGTATTTT. The encoded protein is CASVGLAGDPDTQYF.

The chain carries TRBV6-5 and TRBJ1-2; 7 bases match TRBD1. CDR1 is MNHEY and CDR2 is SVGAGI in the germline V gene. J was trimmed by 4 bases and V by 7 bases; bases with no gene match: 12. The CDR3 is made up of 15 amino acids. The CDR3 spells CASNPVWDSLYGYTF. The CDR3 DNA reads TGTGCCAGCAATCCAGTGTGGGACAGCCTCTATGGCTACACCTTC.

V is TRBV5-6 and J is TRBJ2-6; 8 nucleotides match TRBD2. V lost 0 bases, J lost 4 bases, and 3 bases stayed unmatched. Germline CDR1 SGHDT, CDR2 YYEEEE. CDR3 length: 16 amino acids. The CDR3 sequence is CASSLAGGTGANVLTF. DNA of the CDR3: TGTGCCAGCAGCTTGGCGGGGGGGACAGGGGCCAACGTCCTGACTTTC. The full variable domain, rest sourced from reference TRBV5-6 and TRBJ2-6, is DAGVTQSPTHLIKTRGQQVTLRCSPKSGHDTVSWYQQALGQGPQFIFQYYEEEERQRGNFPDRFSGHQFPNYSSELNVNALLLGDSALYLCASSLAGGTGANVLTFGAGSRLTVL.

J is TRBJ1-5 and V is TRBV4-1; D gene uncertain. V was trimmed by 0 bases and J by 4 bases, leaving 4 bases between them. Germline CDR1 and CDR2: MGHRA and YSYEKL. CDR3 length: 13 residues. DNA for the CDR3: TGCGCCAGCAGCCAAGATAAAAATCAGCCCCAGCATTTT. The encoded protein is CASSQDKNQPQHF.

CDR3 DNA: TGTGCCATCAGTACAGGGGGCGGACAGCCCCAGCATTTT. It is translated as CAISTGGGQPQHF. V usage is TRBV10-3 and J usage is TRBJ1-5; 9 bases are a match to TRBD1. CDR3 length: 13 residues. The J segment lost 7 bases and the V segment lost 5 bases, leaving 3 bases of the junction unmatched. CDR1 and CDR2 from the germline V gene are ENHRY and SYGVKD.

V is TRBV19 and J is TRBJ2-1, with 13 bases aligning to TRBD2. CDR1 LNHDA and CDR2 SQIVND come from the germline V gene (reference sequence). The CDR3 runs to 15 residues. Trimming at V came to 4 bases and at J to 7 bases, leaving 4 bases not matched to a gene. The CDR3 region is CASSKTSGGTNEQFF. CDR3 nucleotide sequence: TGTGCCAGTAGTAAGACTAGCGGGGGGACGAATGAGCAGTTCTTC.

This rearrangement joins TRBV11-2 to TRBJ2-6, with TRBD1 as a possible D gene (6 bases). CDR3 size: 18 residues. Germline CDR1 and CDR2: SGHAT and FQNNGV. V gave up 1 base and J gave up 0 bases, with 13 bases separating them. The CDR3 region is CASSLAPGVPSGANVLTF. For the CDR3, the DNA is TGTGCCAGCAGCTTAGCCCCAGGGGTCCCCTCTGGGGCCAACGTCCTGACTTTC.

V is TRBV9 and J is TRBJ2-7, with 9 positions matching TRBD2. The CDR3 has 16 amino acids. Per germline, CDR1 SGDLS and CDR2 YYNGEE. V was clipped by 1 base and J by 6 bases; unmatched bases: 11. The CDR3 DNA sequence: TGTGCCAGCAGCGTATCGACTAGCGGAGGCCTCTTCGAGCAGTACTTC. Translated, it gives CASSVSTSGGLFEQYF.